This T cell receptor beta chain was identified during a study of cytomegalovirus exposure and HLA in healthy donors. 13 Jbeta primers and 60 Vbeta primers were used for the PCR. Sequencing used immunoSEQ multiplex PCR; TCRdb keeps in-frame clones, though not all of them. The profile covers some 120,000 clones, with 70% to 85% appearing a single time and 9.5% to 13% taken by the ten largest. The source material was PBMCs. The TCR sequence derives from a man aged 35 to 55 in good health and CMV-seropositive.

As DNA, the CDR3 is TGTGCCAGCAGCGCCCGGGAGGTGGGCTACGAGCAGTACTTC. This translates into CASSAREVGYEQYF. This chain connects TRBV9 to TRBJ2-7, with 7 bases matching TRBD2. The V gene's germline CDR1 is SGDLS and CDR2 YYNGEE. CDR3 size: 14 residues. The V and J ends lost 3 bases and 3 bases, in that order; junction bases with no gene match: 6.